This entry lists 32 T cell receptor beta chains sequenced from one sample in a study of blood T cells in healthy people across ages (dated by TCRdb to between 2014 and 2016). Libraries were constructed by 5' RACE. The instrument was an Illumina HiSeq 2500. A second about 7 to 11 cycle PCR used a sample-barcoded 5' primer and a J-beta primer mix. TCRdb itself trimmed the public reads at Q25 with fastp, ran MiXCR and retained productive beta chains. One record per CDR3 amino acid sequence lists the most common genes and DNA. The sample table shows fewer than 1,000,000 distinct CDR3 sequences, and around 45% are seen once. The ten top clones hold around 18% of the sample. The sequencing sample was made of blood. The source is an elderly man in good health.

Regarding this clonotype: This may come from a read error, since a much larger clone is one base off. This chain joins TRBV27 and TRBJ1-4, with TRBD1 matching over 7 bases. The V segment lost 5 bases and the J segment 2 bases; nucleotides outside the gene matches: 2. Looked up from germline, CDR1 is MNHEY and CDR2 is SMNVEV (reference sequence). The CDR3 runs 14 residues. For the CDR3, the DNA is TGTGCCAGCAGTGTACAGGGGACTAATGAAAAACTGTTTTTT. Translated, it gives CASSVQGTNEKLFF. The whole variable domain, filled in from reference TRBV27 and TRBJ1-4, reads EAQVTQNPRYLITVTGKKLTVTCSQNMNHEYMSWYRQDPGLGLRQIYYSMNVEVTDKGDVPEGYKVSRKEKRNFPLILESPSPNQTSLYFCASSVQGTNEKLFFGSGTQLSVL.

This clonotype was recorded once. The V call is TRBV27, the J call TRBJ1-1, with a weak D call TRBD1 (5 bases). V lost 6 bases to trimming and J lost 0 bases, with 11 bases between them. The CDR3 is made up of 14 amino acids. Germline V lookup: CDR1 MNHEY, CDR2 SMNVEV (reference sequence). CDR3 amino acids: CASRGTDMNTEAFF. The CDR3 coding sequence is TGTGCCAGCAGGGGGACTGATATGAACACTGAAGCTTTCTTT.

This clonotype was counted between two and nine times. CDR3 sequence reads: CSLKEGGANEQFF. The CDR3 coding sequence is TGCAGCCTAAAAGAGGGGGGGGCCAATGAGCAGTTCTTC. V gene TRBV29-1 combines with J gene TRBJ2-1; D is possibly TRBD2 (7 bases). This CDR3 is built from 13 residues. Germline CDR1 and CDR2: SQVTM and ANQGSEA. The germline V and J ends were trimmed by 8 bases and 6 bases, with 17 bases remaining between them.

About this clonotype: Mismatch with germline at one junction end may stem from a read error. The rearrangement uses TRBV6-4 and TRBJ2-1, with 10 bases lining up with TRBD2. This CDR3 has 15 residues. From germline, CDR1 is MRHNA and CDR2 SNTAGT. The CDR3 region is CASSPSGGASNERFF. The CDR3 DNA sequence: TGTGCCAGCAGTCCAAGCGGGGGGGCCTCCAATGAGCGGTTCTTC.

V and J are TRBV7-2 and TRBJ2-7; 8 positions agree with TRBD1. This CDR3 has 16 amino acids. Germline V gene data show CDR1 as SGHTA and CDR2 as FQGNSA. The trim removed 6 bases at V and 6 bases at J, leaving 16 bases unmatched. The chain's CDR3 is CASRPVIGQGTGEQYF. The CDR3 DNA is TGTGCCAGCAGGCCCGTAATCGGACAGGGTACTGGCGAGCAGTACTTC.

This clonotype was counted at least ten times. This chain uses TRBV4-2 with TRBJ2-3; no definite D call. The germline V gene has CDR1 LGHNA and CDR2 YNFKEQ. CDR3 length equals 15 residues. With 0 bases removed from V and 2 bases from J, the gap between germline ends came to 9 bases. The CDR3, as DNA: TGTGCCAGCAGCCAAGATGGTCAGAACACAGATACGCAGTATTTT. It yields the protein CASSQDGQNTDTQYF.

This clonotype has only a few counts. J is TRBJ2-1 and V is TRBV7-2; 7 nucleotides agree with TRBD2. In germline, CDR1 is SGHTA, CDR2 FQGNSA. The CDR3 runs to 17 residues. The J segment lost 6 bases and the V segment lost 3 bases, leaving 14 bases of the junction unmatched. CDR3 residues: CASSFAAGGSLFNEQFF. Written as DNA, the CDR3 is TGTGCCAGCAGCTTTGCAGCAGGCGGGAGTTTGTTCAATGAGCAGTTCTTC.

CDR3 protein: CASSVLGLPQETQYF. CDR3 sequence (DNA): TGTGCCAGCAGCGTGTTGGGACTCCCCCAAGAGACCCAGTACTTC. The chain employs TRBV9 and TRBJ2-5; D possibly corresponds to TRBD2 (6 bases). The ends were cut back, 2 bases at V and 1 base at J, with 12 bases in the middle. The CDR3 totals 15 residues. The germline V gene encodes CDR1 SGDLS and CDR2 YYNGEE. Full variable domain (remainder filled in from reference TRBV9 and TRBJ2-5): DSGVTQTPKHLITATGQRVTLRCSPRSGDLSVYWYQQSLDQGLQFLIQYYNGEERAKGNILERFSAQQFPDLHSELNLSSLELGDSALYFCASSVLGLPQETQYFGPGTRLLVL.

The V and J genes are TRBV30 and TRBJ2-1; 9 nucleotides agree with TRBD2. The ends lost 1 base at V and 4 bases at J; junction bases unmatched: 8. The CDR3 is made up of 16 amino acids. Per germline, CDR1 GTSNPN and CDR2 SVGIG (reference sequence). The DNA of the CDR3 is TGTGCCTGGAGTGGCCCGGGTAGCGGGAGTTACAATGAGCAGTTCTTC. Translating it yields CAWSGPGSGSYNEQFF.

The chain has TRBV20-1 and TRBJ2-5, with 10 bases lining up with TRBD2. Looked up from germline, CDR1 is DFQATT and CDR2 is SNEGSKA (reference sequence). The CDR3 length is 16 residues. V trimming: 6 bases; J trimming: 2 bases; junction bases outside the gene matches: 12. Here the CDR3 DNA reads TGCAGTGCGACACCGGGACTAGCGAGTACACAAGAGACCCAGTACTTC. Translating gives CSATPGLASTQETQYF.

The chain combines TRBV5-6 with TRBJ2-7; possible D gene TRBD2, 5 bases. The J call may be mistaken, given a closer DNA end match to TRBJ2-5. The CDR3 has 15 amino acids. Germline V gives CDR1 SGHDT, CDR2 YYEEEE. For the CDR3, the DNA is TGTGCCAGCAGCCACCCCAGTCGGGGAGAGGAGACCCAGTACTTC. Its protein is CASSHPSRGEETQYF.

For this clonotype: One end of the junction fails to match germline, which may point to a read error. The J gene is TRBJ2-6, the V gene TRBV7-9; 9 nucleotides match TRBD1. The CDR3 spans 17 residues. Germline-derived CDR1 and CDR2 are SEHNR and FQNEAQ (reference sequence). CDR3 amino acids: CASSLGSGTGRANVPTF. In DNA, the CDR3 is TGTGCCAGCAGCTTAGGTTCTGGGACAGGGAGGGCCAACGTCCCGACTTTC.

This clonotype occurred once. The chain joins TRBV12-3 or TRBV12-4 to TRBJ1-5; weak D call: TRBD1 (6 bases). This CDR3 comprises 15 residues. V lost 2 bases and J lost 6, with 14 bases in between. CDR3 nucleotides: TGTGCCAGCAGTTTACAAACAGGGATTAGTCAGCCCCAGCATTTT. This translates into CASSLQTGISQPQHF.

This sequence joins TRBV7-3 and TRBJ2-3, with 7 bases matching TRBD2. Losses at the gene ends were 5 bases for V and 2 bases for J; bases not matched to a gene: 7. Germline V gene data show CDR1 as SGHTA and CDR2 as FQGTGA. The CDR3 extends over 15 amino acids. The CDR3 is CASSATTSVTDTQYF. CDR3 nucleotides: TGTGCCAGCAGCGCGACTACTAGCGTCACAGATACGCAGTATTTT.

V and J are TRBV29-1 and TRBJ2-5; D not certain. The germline gives CDR1 SQVTM, CDR2 ANQGSEA. The ends were cut back, 5 bases at V and 5 bases at J, with 12 bases in the middle. The CDR3 contains 12 residues. This chain's CDR3 is CSVKFAGETQYF. Written as DNA, the CDR3 is TGCAGCGTTAAATTTGCTGGGGAGACCCAGTACTTC. Full variable domain (remainder filled in from reference TRBV29-1 and TRBJ2-5): SAVISQKPSRDICQRGTSLTIQCQVDSQVTMMFWYRQQPGQSLTLIATANQGSEATYESGFVIDKFPISRPNLTFSTLTVSNMSPEDSSIYLCSVKFAGETQYFGPGTRLLVL.

A few counts support this clonotype. The chain couples TRBV7-3 to TRBJ2-4, with D tentatively TRBD1 or TRBD2 (5 bases each). The CDR3 totals 16 residues. The ends were cut back, 5 bases at V and 0 bases at J, with 14 bases in the middle. Per the germline V gene, CDR1 is SGHTA and CDR2 is FQGTGA. The CDR3 protein is CASSPGTASAKNIQYF. Here the CDR3 DNA reads TGTGCCAGCAGCCCTGGGACGGCTTCAGCCAAAAACATTCAGTACTTC.

The rearrangement uses TRBV2 and TRBJ2-1, with 7 bases that match TRBD2. Germline CDR1 and CDR2: SNHLY and FYNNEI. The CDR3 is made up of 15 amino acids. V gave up 9 bases and J gave up 7 bases; unmatched junction bases: 15. The CDR3 region is CASDVAGTARNEQFF. The CDR3 nucleotides read TGTGCCAGTGACGTAGCGGGCACAGCACGGAATGAGCAGTTCTTC.

The chain recombines TRBV7-3 with TRBJ2-3, with D perhaps TRBD2 (5 bases). The CDR3 has 13 residues. Trimming removed 4 bases from V and 5 bases from J, with 10 bases in between. In germline, CDR1 is SGHTA, CDR2 FQGTGA. CDR3 protein: CASSSDWGDTQYF. CDR3 DNA sequence: TGTGCCAGCAGCTCGGACTGGGGAGATACGCAGTATTTT. The full variable domain, rest sourced from reference TRBV7-3 and TRBJ2-3, is GAGVSQTPSNKVTEKGKYVELRCDPISGHTALYWYRQSLGQGPEFLIYFQGTGAADDSGLPNDRFFAVRPEGSVSTLKIQRTERGDSAVYLCASSSDWGDTQYFGPGTRLTVL.

The chain recombines TRBV2 with TRBJ2-5, with TRBD2 as a possible D gene (5 bases). CDR1 SNHLY and CDR2 FYNNEI come from the germline V gene. The V gene lost 4 bases and the J gene lost 5 bases, with 11 bases spanning the gap. This CDR3 region has 13 residues. CDR3 region: CASSVYGLETQYF. The CDR3 DNA reads as TGTGCCAGCAGTGTTTACGGACTGGAGACCCAGTACTTC.

The CDR3: CASSHRDRELYEQYF. The DNA for the CDR3 is TGTGCCAGCAGCCATCGGGACAGGGAGTTGTACGAGCAGTACTTC. The J gene is TRBJ2-7, the V gene TRBV3-1; 9 nucleotides line up with TRBD1. Trimming cost V 3 bases and J 4 bases; bases outside gene matches: 7. Germline CDR1 reads LGHDT; CDR2 reads YNNKEL (reference sequence). The length of the CDR3 is 15 residues.

V gene TRBV6-5 combines with J gene TRBJ1-2; 7 positions agree with TRBD1. The trim removed 10 bases at V and 5 bases at J, leaving 10 bases unmatched. Germline V gives CDR1 MNHEY, CDR2 SVGAGI. The CDR3 has 13 amino acids. CDR3 DNA sequence: TGTGCCACAGGCGACAGGGCCGATTATGGCTACACCTTC. It is translated as CATGDRADYGYTF.

The rearrangement joins TRBV7-9 to TRBJ1-2; tentatively, D is TRBD1 (6 bases). Per germline, CDR1 SEHNR and CDR2 FQNEAQ (reference sequence). The V end was cut by 5 bases, the J end by 0 bases, with 13 bases between. CDR3 length: 15 amino acids. The CDR3 loop is CASSLDRPTNYGYTF. The CDR3 nucleotides read TGTGCCAGCAGCCTAGACAGGCCAACTAACTATGGCTACACCTTC. Filled out from reference TRBV7-9 and TRBJ1-2, the complete variable domain reads DTGVSQNPRHKITKRGQNVTFRCDPISEHNRLYWYRQTLGQGPEFLTYFQNEAQLEKSRLLSDRFSAERPKGSFSTLEIQRTEQGDSAMYLCASSLDRPTNYGYTFGSGTRLTVV.

With regard to this clonotype: An end of the junction does not agree with germline; a read error may underlie this. The chain employs TRBV20-1 and TRBJ2-5; 14 bases align to TRBD2. The CDR3 consists of 16 residues. Germline lookup yields CDR1 DFQATT and CDR2 SNEGSKA (reference sequence). CDR3 bases: TGCAGTGCTAAGCCGGGACTAGCGGGAGTTTTGGAGACCCGGTACTTC. Translated, it gives CSAKPGLAGVLETRYF.

This clonotype was detected only a few times. The chain combines TRBV20-1 with TRBJ2-5, with TRBD1 matching 10 bases. The CDR3 covers 14 residues. V shed 3 bases and J 4 bases; nucleotides not matched to a gene: 5. CDR1 is DFQATT and CDR2 is SNEGSKA in the germline V gene (reference sequence). The CDR3: CSASDDRGRETQYF. The CDR3 region has the DNA TGCAGTGCTAGTGACGACAGGGGGCGAGAGACCCAGTACTTC.

This chain uses TRBV9 with TRBJ2-5, with D perhaps matching TRBD1 or TRBD2 (5 bases each). This CDR3 is 14 amino acids long. Trimming cost V 4 bases and J 7 bases, with 17 bases left between them. CDR1 SGDLS and CDR2 YYNGEE come from the germline V gene. This CDR3 reads CASSPGTNEVTQYF. The CDR3 DNA reads as TGTGCCAGCAGCCCGGGGACGAATGAAGTGACCCAGTACTTC.

J is TRBJ2-3 and V is TRBV6-2 or TRBV6-3; possibly TRBD2 for D (6 bases). The CDR3 totals 15 residues. V was cut by 0 bases and J by 4 bases, with 11 bases left in between. CDR1 is MNHEY, CDR2 SVGEGT, per germline. CDR3 nucleotide sequence: TGTGCCAGCAGTTACTCCACGGGAGACCCAGATACGCAGTATTTT. This codes for CASSYSTGDPDTQYF.

V gene TRBV5-5 combines with J gene TRBJ2-1, with a tentative D call TRBD2 (5 bases). CDR3 length equals 14 residues. V dropped 2 bases and J dropped 5 bases, with 11 bases sitting between them. CDR1 and CDR2 from the germline V gene are SGHKS and YYEKEE (reference sequence). This CDR3 is CASSFGNADNEQFF. The CDR3 DNA reads as TGTGCCAGCAGCTTCGGGAACGCAGACAATGAGCAGTTCTTC.

The rearrangement uses TRBV15 and TRBJ1-2; TRBD1 matches 8 bases. The germline CDR1 and CDR2 sequences are LNHNV and YYDKDF (reference sequence). V was pared by 1 base and J by 7 bases, with 5 bases of the junction left unmatched. There are 14 residues in the CDR3. The CDR3 here is CATSRGTGSGGYTF. CDR3 DNA sequence: TGTGCCACCAGCAGAGGGACAGGGAGTGGTGGCTACACCTTC. Using reference TRBV15 and TRBJ1-2 for the parts outside the CDR3, the full variable domain is DAMVIQNPRYQVTQFGKPVTLSCSQTLNHNVMYWYQQKSSQAPKLLFHYYDKDFNNEADTPDNFQSRRPNTSFCFLDIRSPGLGDTAMYLCATSRGTGSGGYTFGSGTRLTVV.

J is TRBJ2-5 and V is TRBV29-1; the match to TRBD2 covers 8 bases. Germline V gene sequence: CDR1 SQVTM, CDR2 ANQGSEA. The CDR3 extends over 15 amino acids. J was trimmed by 3 bases and V by 0 bases; bases with no gene match: 6. The chain's CDR3 is CSVEEDTSGKETQYF. As DNA, the CDR3 is TGCAGCGTTGAAGAGGATACTAGCGGTAAAGAGACCCAGTACTTC. Supplemented by reference TRBV29-1 and TRBJ2-5, the full variable domain reads SAVISQKPSRDICQRGTSLTIQCQVDSQVTMMFWYRQQPGQSLTLIATANQGSEATYESGFVIDKFPISRPNLTFSTLTVSNMSPEDSSIYLCSVEEDTSGKETQYFGPGTRLLVL.

The chain combines TRBV28 with TRBJ2-2; D uncertain. The CDR3 has 15 residues. Germline values: CDR1 MDHEN, CDR2 SYDVKM. V was pared by 3 bases and J by 4 bases, with 12 bases between. The CDR3, as DNA: TGTGCCAGCAGTTTGGTCAGGCAAGTCACCGGGGAGCTGTTTTTT. It codes for CASSLVRQVTGELFF.

The rearrangement links TRBV7-6 to TRBJ1-2, with D perhaps TRBD1 (6 bases). V was shortened by 4 bases and J by 7 bases, with 22 bases between the two germline ends. There are 16 residues in the CDR3. The germline CDR1 and CDR2 sequences are SGHVS and FNYEAQ. In DNA, the CDR3 is TGTGCCAGCAGCTCAGGGGACTACAGGGTTGGTGGTGGCTACACCTTC. This encodes CASSSGDYRVGGGYTF.

This sequence joins TRBV12-3 or TRBV12-4 and TRBJ2-5; D ambiguous. The J call could be wrong; TRBJ2-1 is a better fit for the DNA end. This CDR3 has 14 residues. The CDR3 DNA reads as TGTGCCAGCACCGCCCCCGAATTCCAAGAGACCCAGTTCTTC. It is translated as CASTAPEFQETQFF.